What follows is one TCR beta chain and its context. Its target is not known. This specimen comes from a study of cytomegalovirus exposure and HLA in healthy donors. General study points: TCR beta V segments were, for the most part, productive about 87% or about 30% of the time in an earlier analysis.

PCR amplification relied on 60 Vbeta primers (plus 13 Jbeta primers). Original processing methods: Per a later analysis, the number of unique TCR beta chains was roughly 87 million, of which about 11 million were shared. Only in-frame clones appear in the TCRdb table, and some are missing; sequencing was by immunoSEQ multiplex PCR. From that table come the V and J calls and clone size; the DNA was used to work out D and trimming. The sample shows roughly 200,000 clones, 79% of them seen only once. After removal of 3 bases from V and 8 bases from J, the junction contained 5 bases not matched to a gene. Germline assignment: CDR1 MNHEY and CDR2 SMNVEV (reference sequence). The CDR3 is 13 residues long.

The origin of this receptor is a woman aged 25 to 45 in good health and CMV-seropositive. Source material: PBMCs. V gene TRBV27 combines with J gene TRBJ1-1, with 8 bases lining up with TRBD1. CDR3 sequence: CASSFGQGIEAFF. The CDR3 nucleotides read TGTGCCAGCAGTTTCGGACAGGGTATCGAAGCTTTCTTT.